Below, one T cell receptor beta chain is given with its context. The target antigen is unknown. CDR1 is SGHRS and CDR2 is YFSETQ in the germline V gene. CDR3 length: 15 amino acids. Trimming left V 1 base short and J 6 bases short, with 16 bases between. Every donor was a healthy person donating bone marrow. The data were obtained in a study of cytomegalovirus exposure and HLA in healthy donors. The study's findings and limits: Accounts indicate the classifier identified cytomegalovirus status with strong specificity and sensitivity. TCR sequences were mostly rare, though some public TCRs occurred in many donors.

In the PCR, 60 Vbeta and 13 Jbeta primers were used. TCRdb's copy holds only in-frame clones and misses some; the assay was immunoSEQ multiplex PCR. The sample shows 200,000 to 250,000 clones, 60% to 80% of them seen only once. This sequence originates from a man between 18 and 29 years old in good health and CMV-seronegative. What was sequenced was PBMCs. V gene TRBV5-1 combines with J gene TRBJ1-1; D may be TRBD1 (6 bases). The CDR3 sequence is CASSLLQGIRAEAFF. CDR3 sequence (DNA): TGCGCCAGCAGCTTGCTACAGGGAATTAGGGCTGAAGCTTTCTTT.